The clone carrying this T cell receptor beta chain showed up just a few times. Its antigen is still unknown. By quantitative 5'-RACE with molecular barcodes, the TCR beta libraries were made. TCRdb passed the 5' RACE reads through MiXCR, listing each CDR3 protein once. This sample has about 480,000 distinct CDR3 sequences, with roughly a sixth found just once. The CDR3 spans 18 residues. Germline values: CDR1 MGHRA, CDR2 YSYEKL. Trimming cost V 2 bases and J 6 bases; bases outside gene matches: 15. This entry is derived from a study of CD8 T cells in ankylosing spondylitis. Study conclusions and caveats: Matched synovial fluid from ankylosing spondylitis patients was reported to be enriched for disease-linked clones. Existing reports had already noted some motif variants in reactive arthritis synovial fluid and blood. Clones linked to the disease showed a CD8+ phenotype. They occurred at relatively low frequencies in peripheral blood. Ankylosing spondylitis blood appeared to carry a characteristic TCR beta motif of roughly 8 highly homologous variants.

The sequence was obtained from a male donor with ankylosing spondylitis. This chain connects TRBV4-1 to TRBJ2-7, with TRBD2 matching 11 bases. Source material: blood, either unsorted or a sorted T cell fraction (not recorded which). The CDR3 DNA is TGCGCCAGCAGCCAACAAAGACTAGCGGGATTTCAGCAGCGCGAGCAGTACTTC. Its protein is CASSQQRLAGFQQREQYF.